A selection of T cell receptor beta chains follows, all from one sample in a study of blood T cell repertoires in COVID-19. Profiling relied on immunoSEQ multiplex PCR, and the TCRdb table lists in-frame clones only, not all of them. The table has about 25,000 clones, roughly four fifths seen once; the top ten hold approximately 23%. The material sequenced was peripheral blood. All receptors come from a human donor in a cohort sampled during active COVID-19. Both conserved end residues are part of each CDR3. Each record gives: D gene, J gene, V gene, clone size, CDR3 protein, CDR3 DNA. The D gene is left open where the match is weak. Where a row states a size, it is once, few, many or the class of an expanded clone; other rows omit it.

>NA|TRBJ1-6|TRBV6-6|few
CASSTNRVSPLHF
TGTGCCAGCAGTACGAACAGGGTGTCGCCCCTCCACTTT
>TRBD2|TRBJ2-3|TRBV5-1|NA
CASSSGTSGRIDQDTQYF
TGCGCCAGCAGCTCCGGGACTAGCGGGAGGATCGATCAAGATACGCAGTATTTT
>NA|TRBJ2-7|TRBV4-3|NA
CASSQAVQYPYEQYF
TGCGCCAGCAGCCAAGCGGTACAGTATCCCTACGAGCAGTACTTC
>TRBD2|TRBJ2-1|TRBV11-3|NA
CASSLRLAGAPSSYNEQFF
TGTGCCAGCAGCTTACGGCTAGCGGGAGCCCCGAGCTCCTACAATGAGCAGTTCTTC
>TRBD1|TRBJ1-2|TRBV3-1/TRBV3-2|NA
CASSQQFSLGTGNGYTF
TGTGCCAGCAGTCAACAATTCTCCCTCGGGACAGGGAATGGCTACACCTTC
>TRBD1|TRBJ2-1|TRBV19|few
CASSIGARGLVEQFF
TGTGCCAGTAGTATAGGGGCCAGGGGGCTCGTTGAGCAGTTCTTC
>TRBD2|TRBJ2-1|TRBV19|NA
CASSIEASGSSYNEQFF
TGTGCCAGTAGTATTGAGGCTAGCGGGAGCTCCTACAATGAGCAGTTCTTC
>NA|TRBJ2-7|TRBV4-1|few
CASSQVSGLTYEQYF
TGCGCCAGCAGCCAAGTCTCAGGGCTCACCTACGAGCAGTACTTC
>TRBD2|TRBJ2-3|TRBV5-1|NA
CASSNGLVGDTQYF
TGCGCCAGCAGTAATGGACTAGTTGGGGATACGCAGTATTTT
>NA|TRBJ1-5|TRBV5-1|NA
CASSLAVGHQPQHF
TGCGCCAGCAGCTTGGCCGTGGGCCATCAGCCCCAGCATTTT
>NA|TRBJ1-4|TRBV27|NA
CASSLFFVSGPNEKLFF
TGTGCCAGCAGTTTATTTTTCGTGTCAGGTCCTAATGAAAAACTGTTTTTT
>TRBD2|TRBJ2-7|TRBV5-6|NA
CASSLTSVSYEQYF
TGTGCCAGCAGCTTGACTAGCGTTTCCTACGAGCAGTACTTC
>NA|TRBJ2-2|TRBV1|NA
CTSSQDRGLTGELFF
TGCACCAGCAGCCAAGATCGAGGTCTGACCGGGGAGCTGTTTTTT
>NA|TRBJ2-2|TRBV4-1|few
CASSQVANTGELFF
TGCGCCAGCAGCCAAGTAGCGAACACCGGGGAGCTGTTTTTT
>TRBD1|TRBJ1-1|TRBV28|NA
CASSPWTGANTEAFF
TGTGCCAGCAGCCCCTGGACAGGCGCGAACACTGAAGCTTTCTTT
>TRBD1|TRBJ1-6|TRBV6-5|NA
CASSRTGLGDSPLHF
TGTGCCAGCAGCCGGACAGGGCTAGGGGATTCACCCCTCCACTTT
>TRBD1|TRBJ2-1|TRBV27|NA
CASSLRQGVNEQFF
TGTGCCAGCAGTTTACGACAGGGGGTGAATGAGCAGTTCTTC
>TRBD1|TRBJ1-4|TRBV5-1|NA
CASSLSGTANEKLFF
TGCGCCAGCAGCTTATCCGGGACAGCGAATGAAAAACTGTTTTTT
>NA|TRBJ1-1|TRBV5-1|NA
CASSLASQGGDEAFF
TGCGCCAGCAGCTTGGCCTCGCAGGGAGGGGATGAAGCTTTCTTT
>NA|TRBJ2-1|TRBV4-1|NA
CASAVEGLYHEQFF
TGCGCCAGCGCCGTGGAGGGGCTCTACCATGAGCAGTTCTTC
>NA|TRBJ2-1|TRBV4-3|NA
CASSQAGQGGQNEQFF
TGCGCCAGCAGCCAGGCGGGGCAGGGAGGTCAAAATGAGCAGTTCTTC
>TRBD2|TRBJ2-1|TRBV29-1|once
CSVERGLAGGYGEQFF
TGCAGCGTTGAGAGGGGACTAGCGGGGGGTTACGGTGAGCAGTTCTTC
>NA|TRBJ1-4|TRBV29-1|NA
CSVLDGYEKLFF
TGCAGCGTCCTCGACGGGTATGAAAAACTGTTTTTT
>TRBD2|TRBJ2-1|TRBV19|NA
CASMGVSGSYNEQFF
TGTGCCAGTATGGGCGTCAGCGGGAGTTACAATGAGCAGTTCTTC
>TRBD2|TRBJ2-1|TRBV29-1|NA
CSVLTSGSYEQFF
TGCAGCGTTTTAACTAGCGGGAGTTATGAGCAGTTCTTC
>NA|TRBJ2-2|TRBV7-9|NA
CASRSQGNTGELFF
TGTGCCAGCAGATCACAGGGGAACACCGGGGAGCTGTTTTTT
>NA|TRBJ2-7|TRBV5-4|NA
CASSLPGVLGEQYF
TGTGCCAGCAGCTTGCCCGGAGTCTTAGGAGAGCAGTACTTC
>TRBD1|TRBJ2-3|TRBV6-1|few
CASSEWYRGQNTDTQYF
TGTGCCAGCAGTGAATGGTACAGGGGGCAAAACACAGATACGCAGTATTTT
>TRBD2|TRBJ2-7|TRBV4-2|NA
CASSPGGVSGDEQYF
TGTGCCAGCAGCCCGGGGGGTGTCTCGGGCGACGAGCAGTACTTC
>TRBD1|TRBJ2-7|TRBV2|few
CASSRDSSYEQYF
TGTGCCAGCAGTCGGGACAGTTCCTACGAGCAGTACTTC
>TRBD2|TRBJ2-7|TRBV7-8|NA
CASGGGRGTIYEQYF
TGTGCCAGCGGGGGGGGGAGAGGGACCATCTACGAGCAGTACTTC
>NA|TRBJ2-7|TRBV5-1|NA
CASSLAGGRSEQYF
TGCGCCAGCAGCTTGGCAGGAGGGCGAAGCGAGCAGTACTTC